This T cell receptor (beta chain) was recovered during a study of blood T cell repertoires in COVID-19 (dated by TCRdb to the early 2020s). At the level of the whole study: Collaborator samples came from the United States, Italy and Spain and covered acute and convalescent phases of COVID-19. The prospective study material was composed of cDNA or gDNA derived from T cells, B-cell-depleted T cells, or PBMCs. The dataset comprised deeply sampled blood TCRbeta repertoires from subjects exposed to, actively infected with, or recovered from COVID-19. A freely available public database, intended as a resource for researchers studying the immune response to SARS-CoV-2, is where the repertoires were released. The samples were drawn from the first 160 participants of the ongoing ImmuneRACE study and from under 1,500 subjects provided by 6 global collaborators. A de-identified subject ID, COVID-19 status, age in years and sex were almost always included in the sample metadata. HLA class I and class II types, where available, came from metadata supplied by the sample provider rather than from assay-based typing.

The immunoSEQ Assay, a bias-controlled multiplex PCR, was used to amplify TCRbeta CDR3 regions from genomic DNA. The paper's data handling went like this. The number of nucleated cells in each sample was estimated from the amplification of reference gene primers within the assay. Sequence reads were collapsed and filtered to measure the absolute abundance of every unique TCRbeta CDR3 rearrangement. For each sample, productive Simpson clonality was calculated as the square root of Simpson's diversity index over productive rearrangements. What TCRdb holds here is the immuneACCESS table cut down to in-frame rearrangements. Part of the clones is not present; checked against another copy, under half of the missing clones reflect an unresolved V gene, and the others are unexplained. From that table come the V and J calls and clone size; the DNA was used to work out D and trimming. Across this sample there are roughly 180,000 clones, with 82% seen only once. About 10% of the sample comes from the top ten.

Whole blood was collected in K2EDTA tubes by collaborating institutions according to the institutions' own protocols. Collaborator samples were shipped for TCRbeta analysis as frozen whole blood, isolated PBMCs, or DNA extracted from either sample type. The CDR3 covers 14 residues, taking in both the cysteine and the phenylalanine. This entry keeps only the CDR3 DNA: 42 bases, framed from base 1. Deletion took 3 bases off V and 4 bases off J, with a span of 11 bases between the germline ends. CDR1 and CDR2, per the germline V gene, are KGHDR and SFDVKD. This clone was picked up one time. Its antigen is currently not known. No base qualities exist here, and no much larger clone lies one base off it. Overall study results and their limits: How much clinical and demographic metadata was included differed by source and by participant, and the metadata was provided uncurated.

This sequence originates from an elderly woman with active or convalescent COVID-19. Recombination linked TRBV24-1 to TRBJ1-2, and possibly TRBD1, on 5 matching bases. Material: peripheral blood. The CDR3 reads as follows: CATSDQDRVYGYTF. The DNA sequence is given as TGTGCCACCAGTGATCAAGACAGAGTCTATGGCTACACCTTC.